The subject of this entry is one TCR beta chain. Its cognate antigen is unknown. This specimen comes from a study of T-cell memory formation after mild COVID-19. 5'RACE primed from the constant segment yielded TCR alpha and TCR beta cDNA libraries bearing sample barcodes and UMIs. In TCRdb, the 5' RACE reads were re-called with MiXCR into one record per CDR3 protein. The sample lists 470,000 or so distinct CDR3 sequences; about 23% were seen once. Study-wide results and caveats: Contracting CD8+ clones were enriched in EMRA, CD4+ mainly in CM and EM. For second-wave clones that peaked at day 37, SARS-CoV-2 specificity went unverified. CD4+ bias marked clones expanding day 15 to 37, unlike balanced contracting clones.

V was pared by 5 bases and J by 10 bases, with 18 bases between. This CDR3 contains 15 residues. The specimen sequenced was PBMCs or a T cell subset sorted from them (not recorded which). The genes are TRBV12-3 or TRBV12-4 and TRBJ1-6; D possibly corresponds to TRBD1 (6 bases). This sequence originates from an adult woman who had mild COVID-19 (a few samples of this study predate the infection). Cell type and time point are not known. This CDR3 is CASSPSPTGTSPLHF. Here the CDR3 DNA reads TGTGCCAGCAGTCCAAGCCCAACAGGGACCTCACCCCTCCACTTT.